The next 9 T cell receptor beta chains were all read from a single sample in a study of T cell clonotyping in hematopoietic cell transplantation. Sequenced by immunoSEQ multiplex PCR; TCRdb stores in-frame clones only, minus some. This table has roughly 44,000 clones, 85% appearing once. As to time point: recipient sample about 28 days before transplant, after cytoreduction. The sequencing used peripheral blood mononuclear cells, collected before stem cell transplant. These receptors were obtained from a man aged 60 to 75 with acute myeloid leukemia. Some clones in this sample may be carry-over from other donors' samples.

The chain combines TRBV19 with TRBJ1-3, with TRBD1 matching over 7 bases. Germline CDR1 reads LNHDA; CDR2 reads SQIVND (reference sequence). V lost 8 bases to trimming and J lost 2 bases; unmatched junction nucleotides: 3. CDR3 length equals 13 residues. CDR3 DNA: TGTGCCAGTCGAGGGACAGCTGGAAACACCATATATTTT. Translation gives CASRGTAGNTIYF.

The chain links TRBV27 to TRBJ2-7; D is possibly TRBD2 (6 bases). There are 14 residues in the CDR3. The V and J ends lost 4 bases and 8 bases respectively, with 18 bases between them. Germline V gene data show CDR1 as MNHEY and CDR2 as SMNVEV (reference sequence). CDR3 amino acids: CASSYGTALYQQYF. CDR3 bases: TGTGCCAGCAGTTACGGGACTGCCCTATACCAGCAGTACTTC.

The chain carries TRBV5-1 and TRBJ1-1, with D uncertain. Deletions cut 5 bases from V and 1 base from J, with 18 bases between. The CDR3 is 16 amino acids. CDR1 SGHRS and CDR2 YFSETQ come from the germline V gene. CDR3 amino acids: CASSPARNTANTEAFF. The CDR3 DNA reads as TGCGCCAGCAGTCCTGCTCGGAACACGGCGAACACTGAAGCTTTCTTT.

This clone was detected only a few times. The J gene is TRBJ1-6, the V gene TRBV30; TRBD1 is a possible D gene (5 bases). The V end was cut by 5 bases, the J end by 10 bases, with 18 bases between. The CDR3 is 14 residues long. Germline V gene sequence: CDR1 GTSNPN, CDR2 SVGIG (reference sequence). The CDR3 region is CAWLSGLGESPLHF. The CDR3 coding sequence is TGTGCCTGGCTATCGGGACTTGGCGAGTCACCCCTCCACTTT.

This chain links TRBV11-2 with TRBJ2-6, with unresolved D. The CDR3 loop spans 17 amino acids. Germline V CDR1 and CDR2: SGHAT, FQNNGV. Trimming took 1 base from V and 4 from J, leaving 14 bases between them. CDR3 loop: CASSLGMVLSGANVLTF. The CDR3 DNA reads TGTGCCAGCAGCTTAGGCATGGTCCTAAGCGGGGCCAACGTCCTGACTTTC.

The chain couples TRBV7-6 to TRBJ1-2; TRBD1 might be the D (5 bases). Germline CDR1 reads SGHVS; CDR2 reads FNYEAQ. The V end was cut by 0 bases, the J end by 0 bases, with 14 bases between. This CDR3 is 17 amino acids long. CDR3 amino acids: CASSLAQAGPANYGYTF. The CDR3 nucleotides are TGTGCCAGCAGCTTAGCGCAGGCAGGGCCGGCTAACTATGGCTACACCTTC.

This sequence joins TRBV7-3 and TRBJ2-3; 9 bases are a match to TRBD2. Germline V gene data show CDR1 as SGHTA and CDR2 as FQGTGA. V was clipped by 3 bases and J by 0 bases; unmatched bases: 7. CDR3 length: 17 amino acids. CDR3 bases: TGTGCCAGCAGCTTGGCCCGGACTAGCGCTAGCACAGATACGCAGTATTTT. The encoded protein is CASSLARTSASTDTQYF.

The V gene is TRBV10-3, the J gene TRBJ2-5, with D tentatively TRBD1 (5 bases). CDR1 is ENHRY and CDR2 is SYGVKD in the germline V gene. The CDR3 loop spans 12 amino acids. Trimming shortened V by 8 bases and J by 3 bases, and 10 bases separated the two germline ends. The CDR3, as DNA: TGTGCCATCGGGGCAGCTAAAGAGACCCAGTACTTC. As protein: CAIGAAKETQYF.

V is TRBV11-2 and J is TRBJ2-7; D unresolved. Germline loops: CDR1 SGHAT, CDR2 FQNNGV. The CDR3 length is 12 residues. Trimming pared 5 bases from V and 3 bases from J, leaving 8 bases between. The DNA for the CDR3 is TGTGCCAGCAGCCCCCTCCGCTACGAGCAGTACTTC. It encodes CASSPLRYEQYF.